This T cell receptor (beta chain) was obtained from a study of CD8 T cells in ankylosing spondylitis. Study observations and caveats: Significant enrichment of disease-linked clones was reportedly seen in matched ankylosing spondylitis synovial fluid. Seemingly characteristic of ankylosing spondylitis blood was a TCR beta motif consisting of eight highly homologous variants. Within peripheral blood, clones linked to disease were CD8+ and relatively rare.

Quantitative 5'-RACE with molecular barcodes produced the TCR beta libraries. Via MiXCR, TCRdb re-called the 5' RACE reads, giving one row per CDR3 protein. The sample lists approximately 250,000 distinct CDR3 sequences; 30% to 35% were seen once. In germline, CDR1 is DFQATT, CDR2 SNEGSKA (reference sequence). V lost 6 bases and J lost 4, with 12 bases in between. This CDR3 region has 12 residues. This clonotype was observed a few times. The antigen is undetermined. The sequenced sample consisted of blood, either unsorted or a sorted T cell fraction (not recorded which). V and J are TRBV20-1 and TRBJ1-1; D gene ambiguous. The clonotype was recovered from a male donor with ankylosing spondylitis or in good health (not recorded which). CDR3 region: CSASAEGTEAFF. The CDR3, as DNA: TGCAGTGCCTCAGCTGAGGGCACTGAAGCTTTCTTT.